This T cell receptor beta chain was obtained from a study of shared clonotypes between healthy human individuals. V shed 5 bases and J shed 5 bases, with 19 bases lying between them. This CDR3 contains 15 residues. The germline V gene has CDR1 MDHEN and CDR2 SYDVKM. The naive CD8 subset, CD45RO-negative cells positively selected for CCR7, excluded terminally differentiated effector memory CD45RA+ cells. To note about this clone: Its antigen is still unknown.

Study-level points and caveats: Approximately 5.4% of naive CD4 clonotypes were common to a few donors. Measured sharing among donors was expected to vary with sequencing depth. Estimated richness values were generally larger in naive subsets than in memory subsets.

TCRdb keeps only in-frame clones here, not all; method: immunoSEQ multiplex PCR. The table records millions of clones, 85% to 95% of them present only once. The chain uses TRBV28 and TRBJ2-7; D could derive from TRBD1 or TRBD2 (5 bases each). This TCR was recovered from a man younger than 35 in good health. Some clones in this sample may be carry-over from other donors' samples. Sequencing was done on a sample of naive CD8+ T cells from PBMCs. The CDR3 DNA reads as TGTGCCAGCAGTGCCCGGGACCCCGGGGCCGACGAGCAGTACTTC. It codes for CASSARDPGADEQYF.